This TCR beta chain is drawn from a study of beta chain features in type 1 diabetes. Roughly 110 mL of blood, on average, came from one heparinised draw per donor. The CDR3 totals 14 residues. Germline V gives CDR1 SEHNR, CDR2 FQNEAQ (reference sequence). V lost 6 bases and J lost 7; bases outside the gene matches: 5. Every bit of the isolated RNA underwent reverse transcription, so sequencing read expressed TCRB transcripts. Data came from immunoSEQ multiplex PCR; TCRdb stores just in-frame clones and leaves some out. The sample lists just over 600,000 clones; less than 20% were seen once. This clone was seen only a few times.

This rearrangement joins TRBV7-9 to TRBJ2-1; TRBD2 agrees at 11 bases. The TCR sequence derives from a man younger than 30 in good health. Sequencing input: naive CD4+ T cells from blood. CDR3 DNA sequence: TGTGCCAGCAGGGGGACTAGCGGCAGGAATGAGCAGTTCTTC. It specifies CASRGTSGRNEQFF.